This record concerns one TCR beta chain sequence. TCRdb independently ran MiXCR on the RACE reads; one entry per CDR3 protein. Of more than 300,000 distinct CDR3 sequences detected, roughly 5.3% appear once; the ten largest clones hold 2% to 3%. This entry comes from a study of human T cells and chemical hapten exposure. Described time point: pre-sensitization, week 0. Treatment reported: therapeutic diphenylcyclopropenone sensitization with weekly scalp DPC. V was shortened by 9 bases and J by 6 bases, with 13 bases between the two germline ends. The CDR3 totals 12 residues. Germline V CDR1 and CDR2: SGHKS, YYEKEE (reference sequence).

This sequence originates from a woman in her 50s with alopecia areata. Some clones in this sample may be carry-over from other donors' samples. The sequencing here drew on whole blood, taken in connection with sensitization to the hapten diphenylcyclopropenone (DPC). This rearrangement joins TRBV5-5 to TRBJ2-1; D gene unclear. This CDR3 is CATGPPSNEQFF. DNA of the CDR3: TGTGCCACCGGCCCCCCAAGCAATGAGCAGTTCTTC.